This T cell receptor beta chain was identified during a study of blood T cell repertoires in COVID-19. Study information: Sources were T cells, B-cell-depleted T cells, or PBMCs; the material itself was cDNA or gDNA.

Study processing details: The assay estimated nucleated cells by amplifying reference gene primers. Repertoires were generated with immunoSEQ multiplex PCR, while TCRdb's copy carries only in-frame clones and drops some. From that table come the V and J calls and clone size; the DNA was used to work out D and trimming. The sample records about 330,000 clones, more than 70% being singletons. The CDR3 runs to 15 residues. CDR1 MNHEY and CDR2 SVGAGI come from the germline V gene. The ends lost 6 bases at V and 5 bases at J; junction bases unmatched: 8. The V call is TRBV6-5, the J call TRBJ1-5; 9 bases align to TRBD1. The sample taken for sequencing was peripheral blood. The receptor was isolated from a woman in her 50s with acute or convalescent COVID-19. The CDR3 coding sequence is TGTGCCAGCAGGCAACAGGGGGCTTGGGATCAGCCCCAGCATTTT. This codes for CASRQQGAWDQPQHF.